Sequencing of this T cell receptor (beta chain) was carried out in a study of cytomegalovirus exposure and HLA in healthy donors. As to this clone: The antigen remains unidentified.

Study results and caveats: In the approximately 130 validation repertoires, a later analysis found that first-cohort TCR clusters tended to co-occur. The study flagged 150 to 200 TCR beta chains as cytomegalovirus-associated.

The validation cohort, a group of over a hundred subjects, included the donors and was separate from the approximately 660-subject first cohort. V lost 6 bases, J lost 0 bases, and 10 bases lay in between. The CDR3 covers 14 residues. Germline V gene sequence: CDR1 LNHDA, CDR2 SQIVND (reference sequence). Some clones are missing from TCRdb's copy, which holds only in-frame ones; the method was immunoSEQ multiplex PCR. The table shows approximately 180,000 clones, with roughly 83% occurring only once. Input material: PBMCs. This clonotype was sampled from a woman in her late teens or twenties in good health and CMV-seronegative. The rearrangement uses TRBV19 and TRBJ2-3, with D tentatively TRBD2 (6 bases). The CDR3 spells CASSPGASTDTQYF. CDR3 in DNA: TGTGCCAGTAGCCCGGGAGCTAGCACAGATACGCAGTATTTT.